This T cell receptor beta chain is drawn from a study of blood T cells in healthy people across ages. Primers used in a second PCR of about 6 to 11 cycles were a sample-barcoded 5' primer and a J-beta primer mix. TCRdb re-derived calls from the 5' RACE reads in MiXCR, one entry per CDR3 protein. In the table there are around 940,000 distinct CDR3 sequences, 51% of which are singletons. The CDR3 loop spans 14 amino acids. V lost 4 bases and J 4 bases, leaving 14 bases between the germline ends. Per germline, CDR1 LGHDT and CDR2 YNNKEL (reference sequence). The origin of this receptor is a woman aged 55-70 years in good health. The sample comprised blood. The gene calls are TRBV3-1 and TRBJ2-7; D gene uncertain. CDR3 residues: CASSPRRALYEQYF. The CDR3 DNA sequence: TGTGCCAGCAGCCCCCGCCGGGCCTTATACGAGCAGTACTTC.